This T cell receptor (beta chain) was sequenced for a study of blood T cell repertoires in COVID-19. Whole-study context: Samples of COVID-19 (acute and convalescent) were obtained from the United States, Italy and Spain. T cells, B-cell-depleted T cells, or PBMCs provided the cDNA or gDNA that served as material.

V trimming: 3 bases; J trimming: 11 bases; junction bases outside the gene matches: 10. CDR1 and CDR2 from the germline V gene are ENHRY and SYGVKD. The CDR3 has 14 amino acids. Original methodology: By means of reference gene primer amplification, nucleated cell counts were estimated. This table comes from immunoSEQ multiplex PCR, and its TCRdb copy is limited to in-frame clones, with some not included. V and J calls and clone size are as listed in that table; D and trimming were resolved from the DNA. The data contain 190,000 or so clones, around 87% of them singletons. This TCR derives from a man aged 60 to 75 who had recovered from COVID-19. The genes are TRBV10-3 and TRBJ1-5; the match to TRBD1 covers 7 bases. Sequencing was carried out using peripheral blood. The CDR3 coding sequence is TGTGCCATCAGTGAAGGGACAGCTCTTAACGCCCAGCATTTT. Protein product: CAISEGTALNAQHF.